This note documents a single TCR beta chain sequence. Methods used by the authors: Scientists estimated how many nucleated cells there were by amplifying reference gene primers. Libraries were prepared by immunoSEQ multiplex PCR; TCRdb keeps only in-frame clonotypes and omits some of them. V and J calls and clone size are those listed in that table; D and trimming were worked out from the DNA. The data show approximately 140,000 clones, 84% seen once. These data are taken from a study of blood T cell repertoires in COVID-19. The CDR3 runs 17 residues. The germline CDR1 and CDR2 sequences are SGDLS and YYNGEE. Trimming cost V 0 bases and J 0 bases; bases outside gene matches: 6.

The sequenced material came from peripheral blood. This clonotype originated in a human donor in a cohort sampled during active COVID-19. This rearrangement joins TRBV9 to TRBJ1-3, with 7 nucleotides matching TRBD1. CDR3 in amino acids: CASSVARDSFSGNTIYF. CDR3 sequence (DNA): TGTGCCAGCAGCGTAGCGCGGGACAGTTTCTCTGGAAACACCATATATTTT.